Sequencing of this T cell receptor (beta chain) was carried out in a study of molecular identifiers for immune sequencing clone quantification. Study information: RNA from approximately 20,000 or 98,000 naive CD8 cells was split five ways in replicates, with four sequenced. Study conclusions and caveats: Even with some 920,000 naive cells present, spiked Jurkat TCR RNA from one cell was reportedly detectable. Sizes of clones that are highly expanded could be underestimated (if identical TCR molecules share a barcode). Over 99% of effector molecules, but under 1% in naive cells, were held by clones with more than 20 RNA copies.

This clonotype has a handful of counts. Antigen: not known. TCRdb passed the PCR reads through MiXCR, listing each CDR3 protein once. The sample has about 36,000 distinct CDR3 sequences, around 20% seen once. This TCR derives from a human donor in good health. Some libraries in this study had Jurkat cell RNA spiked in. The material sequenced was naive CD8+ T cells from blood, with Jurkat cell RNA spiked in. Sample subset: FACS-sorted CD8+CD4-CCR7+CD45RA+ naive T cells.

CDR3 amino acids: CASSWAGPYNEQFF. In nucleotides, the CDR3 is TGTGCCAGCAGTTGGGCCGGCCCCTACAATGAGCAGTTCTTC. The chain carries TRBV6-2 or TRBV6-3 and TRBJ2-1; no reliable D call. CDR3 length: 14 residues. Germline loops: CDR1 MNHEY, CDR2 SVGEGT. V lost 4 bases and J lost 2, with 9 bases in between.